What follows are 7 T cell receptor beta chains derived from one specimen sequenced in a study of shared clonotypes between healthy human individuals. Generated by immunoSEQ multiplex PCR, the TCRdb table keeps only in-frame clones and is missing some. Of about half a million clones in the sample, approximately 81% were seen once. The material sequenced was PBMCs. The receptors were gathered from a woman between 40 and 50 years old in good health. Some clones in this sample may be carry-over from other donors' samples.

J is TRBJ2-7 and V is TRBV12-1. TRBV12-1 constitutes a pseudogene. The CDR3 is 14 amino acids. The CDR3 DNA follows: TGTGCCAGCACCGTGTCGGGCAGCTCCTACGAGCAGTACTTC. Its protein is CASTVSGSSYEQYF.

The V call is TRBV5-1, the J call TRBJ2-1; 11 nucleotides agree with TRBD1. J gave up 8 bases and V 2 bases, and 9 bases lay outside the gene matches. CDR3 size: 16 residues. Germline loops: CDR1 SGHRS, CDR2 YFSETQ. This chain's CDR3 is CASSFNGQGAVDEQFF. CDR3 bases: TGCGCCAGCAGCTTTAACGGACAGGGGGCTGTCGATGAGCAGTTCTTC.

This clone was observed many times. This specimen includes other DNA sequences encoding the same CDR3. The chain employs TRBV6-4 and TRBJ2-1; D gene uncertain. V was trimmed by 3 bases and J by 0 bases, leaving 9 bases between them. The length of the CDR3 is 15 residues. From germline, CDR1 is MRHNA and CDR2 SNTAGT. DNA of the CDR3: TGTGCCAGCAGTGATGACCCGAGCTCCTACAATGAGCAGTTCTTC. It codes for CASSDDPSSYNEQFF.

V is TRBV12-5 and J is TRBJ2-5; no firm D call. The V end was cut by 0 bases, the J end by 5 bases, with 16 bases between. The CDR3 is 16 amino acids. Germline loops: CDR1 LGHNT, CDR2 FRNRAP. Here the CDR3 reads CASGLVRADPGETQYF. The CDR3 DNA sequence: TGTGCTAGTGGTTTGGTACGTGCAGACCCCGGGGAGACCCAGTACTTC. The whole variable domain, filled in from reference TRBV12-5 and TRBJ2-5, reads DARVTQTPRHKVTEMGQEVTMRCQPILGHNTVFWYRQTMMQGLELLAYFRNRAPLDDSGMPKDRFSAEMPDATLATLKIQPSEPRDSAVYFCASGLVRADPGETQYFGPGTRLLVL.

J is TRBJ1-3 and V is TRBV29-1; possible D gene TRBD1, 6 bases. There are 13 residues in the CDR3. With 3 bases removed from V and 4 bases from J, the gap between germline ends came to 10 bases. Looked up from germline, CDR1 is SQVTM and CDR2 is ANQGSEA. CDR3 nucleotides: TGCAGCGTTGAGGGGGCAGGAGGAAACACCATATATTTT. It yields the protein CSVEGAGGNTIYF.

As for this clone: With a far larger clone one base away, a read error is the likely cause. The CDR3 is CASSQQATGMNTEAFF. The CDR3 nucleotides read TGTGCCAGCTCACAACAGGCCACAGGAATGAACACTGAAGCTTTCTTT. V gene TRBV18 combines with J gene TRBJ1-1; tentative D call: TRBD1 (5 bases). CDR1 and CDR2 from the germline V gene are KGHSH and LQKENI. The CDR3 has 16 residues. Trimming left V 4 bases short and J 0 bases short, with 15 bases between.

The DNA of the CDR3 is TGTGCCAGCAGCTTACAGGGGGCGAATGAGCAGTTCTTC. Encoded protein: CASSLQGANEQFF. The chain links TRBV7-9 to TRBJ2-1; TRBD1 aligns across 8 bases. Germline V gives CDR1 SEHNR, CDR2 FQNEAQ (reference sequence). This CDR3 contains 13 residues. Trimming removed 2 bases from V and 7 bases from J; junction bases left unmatched: 1.